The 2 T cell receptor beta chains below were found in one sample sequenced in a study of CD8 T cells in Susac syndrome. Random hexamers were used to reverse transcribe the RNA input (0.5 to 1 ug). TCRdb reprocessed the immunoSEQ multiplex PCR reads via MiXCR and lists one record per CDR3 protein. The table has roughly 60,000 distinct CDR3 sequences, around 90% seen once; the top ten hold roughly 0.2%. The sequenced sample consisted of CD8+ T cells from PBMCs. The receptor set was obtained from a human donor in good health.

The CDR3 nucleotides are TGCGCCAGCAGCCCCGACGGAGATACGCAGTATTTT. Protein sequence: CASSPDGDTQYF. This chain uses TRBV4-1 with TRBJ2-3, with D hard to call. Looked up from germline, CDR1 is MGHRA and CDR2 is YSYEKL. The CDR3 runs to 12 residues. Trimming cost V 4 bases and J 5 bases, with 7 bases left between them.

CDR3 sequence: CASSFAPSGTQETQYF. CDR3 nucleotide sequence: TGTGCCAGCAGTTTTGCGCCTAGCGGAACCCAAGAGACCCAGTACTTC. V gene TRBV12-3 or TRBV12-4 combines with J gene TRBJ2-5, with 7 bases that match TRBD2. The CDR3 runs to 16 residues. V shed 3 bases and J 1 base; nucleotides not matched to a gene: 8.